Only a few counts were recorded for the clone carrying this TCR beta chain. Its antigen remains unknown. Researchers made TCR cDNA using 5'RACE template switching, and this step added a universal primer site and UMIs. TCRdb re-derived calls from the 5' RACE reads in MiXCR, one entry per CDR3 protein. The sample includes 110,000 to 150,000 distinct CDR3 sequences, under 7% of them seen just once. This specimen belongs to a study of T cells after yellow fever vaccination. Study observations and caveats: Weaker in magnitude, the secondary response showed a faster peak on day 5 versus 15.

This receptor was obtained from a man aged 25-40 years who received the YFV17D yellow fever vaccine. Sequenced here: CD4+ T cells sorted from PBMCs, sampled 10 days after the yellow fever booster vaccination.

Here the CDR3 DNA reads TGTGCCAGCTCACGAACAGGGGAGGTAAATGAGCAGTTCTTC. Translation gives CASSRTGEVNEQFF. The gene calls are TRBV18 and TRBJ2-1; tentatively, D is TRBD1 (7 bases). CDR1 and CDR2 (germline): KGHSH, LQKENI. This CDR3 is built from 14 residues. Trimming pared 4 bases from V and 7 bases from J, leaving 14 bases between.